This T cell receptor beta chain was sequenced in a study of T-cell memory formation after mild COVID-19. The wider study: The two donors had largely donor-specific TCR clusters. Study outcomes and limitations: Some clones that responded turned up in pre-infection memory, which suggests that cross-reactive memory joined in. Among contracting clones, CD4+ were mainly CM/EM and CD8+ enriched in EMRA.

TCRdb reprocessed the 5' RACE reads via MiXCR and lists one record per CDR3 protein. This sample yields a few hundred thousand distinct CDR3 sequences, of which 28% are seen a single time; approximately 13% belongs to the top ten. The CDR3 consists of 17 residues. Germline V gives CDR1 MGHDK, CDR2 SYGVNS. The junction had 10 bases not matched to a gene; V was cut back by 1 base and J by 6 bases. This clonotype came up a few times. Its cognate antigen is unknown. The clonotype originates from an adult woman who had mild COVID-19 (a few samples of this study predate the infection). Cell type and time point are not known. The genes are TRBV25-1 and TRBJ2-1; TRBD1 aligns across 9 bases. The sequencing input was PBMCs or a T cell subset sorted from them (not recorded which). The CDR3 loop is CASSESGGTGLPNEQFF. In DNA form, the CDR3 reads TGTGCCAGCAGTGAATCAGGCGGGACAGGGCTTCCCAATGAGCAGTTCTTC.